One and the same sample provided the 17 T cell receptor beta chains below, sequenced in a study of cytomegalovirus exposure and HLA in healthy donors. In the PCR, 60 Vbeta and 13 Jbeta primers were used. The assay was immunoSEQ multiplex PCR, and TCRdb's table has in-frame clones only and misses some. The table records about 120,000 clones, 75% to 80% of them present only once. The sequenced sample was PBMCs. The receptor source for this set is a woman aged 30 to 39 in good health and CMV-seropositive.

V and J are TRBV7-8 and TRBJ1-2; weak D call: TRBD1 (5 bases). From germline, CDR1 is SGHVS and CDR2 FQNEAQ. Between the trimmed V and J ends, which lost 1 base and 5 bases, there was a span of 17 bases. CDR3 length equals 16 residues. The CDR3 here is CASSLVGASQIYGYTF. The CDR3 bases are TGTGCCAGCAGCTTAGTAGGGGCAAGTCAAATTTATGGCTACACCTTC.

This clone was detected a few times. This chain links TRBV29-1 with TRBJ2-7; D is unclear. Germline V gene lookup returns CDR1 SQVTM and CDR2 ANQGSEA. The CDR3 is 14 residues long. The V end was cut by 5 bases, the J end by 0 bases, with 14 bases between. The CDR3, as DNA: TGCAGCGTTTGGCAGGAATCTCCCTCCTACGAGCAGTACTTC. Its protein is CSVWQESPSYEQYF.

This clone occurred once. This chain links TRBV10-1 with TRBJ1-4; no definite D call. CDR3 length equals 12 residues. Germline lookup yields CDR1 WNHNN and CDR2 SYGVQD (reference sequence). V lost 7 bases to trimming and J lost 8 bases, with 11 bases between them. In DNA, the CDR3 is TGCGCCAGCATTGCGATGCGAGAAAAACTGTTTTTT. Translated: CASIAMREKLFF.

CDR3 residues: CASRTGTGELFF. The CDR3 coding sequence is TGTGCCAGTAGAACAGGGACCGGGGAGCTGTTTTTT. The J gene is TRBJ2-2, the V gene TRBV19; tentative D call: TRBD1 (6 bases). This CDR3 has 12 residues. The germline CDR1 and CDR2 sequences are LNHDA and SQIVND (reference sequence). Deletions cut 6 bases from V and 5 bases from J, with 7 bases between.

This rearrangement joins TRBV7-2 to TRBJ1-1, with D unresolved. This CDR3 is 13 amino acids long. Trimming took off 3 bases at V and 6 bases at J, with 11 bases between the two ends. Germline loops: CDR1 SGHTA, CDR2 FQGNSA. This CDR3 reads CASSLTFGSEAFF. CDR3 in DNA: TGTGCCAGCAGCTTGACATTCGGCTCTGAAGCTTTCTTT.

The rearrangement uses TRBV6-5 and TRBJ1-2; D unclear. The CDR3 sequence is 14 residues long. The V gene's germline CDR1 is MNHEY and CDR2 SVGAGI. V was pared by 10 bases and J by 3 bases, with 18 bases between. Here the CDR3 reads CATQLLGGDYGYTF. Written as DNA, the CDR3 is TGTGCCACCCAGTTACTCGGAGGTGACTATGGCTACACCTTC.

The gene calls are TRBV28 and TRBJ2-3; 10 bases align to TRBD1. The CDR3 has 15 amino acids. Trimming at V came to 2 bases and at J to 3 bases, leaving 2 bases not matched to a gene. In germline, CDR1 is MDHEN, CDR2 SYDVKM. The CDR3 DNA follows: TGTGCCAGCAGTTTAGGGGGACAGGGGACAGATACGCAGTATTTT. Its translation: CASSLGGQGTDTQYF.

This chain links TRBV28 with TRBJ1-5, with a tentative D call TRBD1 (5 bases). Germline values: CDR1 MDHEN, CDR2 SYDVKM. The V end lost 5 bases, the J end lost 5 bases, and 22 bases lay between the germline ends. This CDR3 has 17 residues. CDR3 DNA: TGTGCCAGCAGTCCGGAAGTGGGAGGGACGGTGGATCAGCCCCAGCATTTT. It is translated as CASSPEVGGTVDQPQHF.

This clone was counted a single time. The chain recombines TRBV7-9 with TRBJ1-1; D is ambiguous. The CDR3 has 14 residues. V was clipped by 5 bases and J by 2 bases, with 12 bases between them. Germline V gene data show CDR1 as SEHNR and CDR2 as FQNEAQ (reference sequence). CDR3 nucleotides: TGTGCCAGCAGCCATACAGAGGGTAACACTGAAGCTTTCTTT. This translates into CASSHTEGNTEAFF. The variable domain in full, with the rest retrieved from reference TRBV7-9 and TRBJ1-1, is DTGVSQNPRHKITKRGQNVTFRCDPISEHNRLYWYRQTLGQGPEFLTYFQNEAQLEKSRLLSDRFSAERPKGSFSTLEIQRTEQGDSAMYLCASSHTEGNTEAFFGQGTRLTVV.

The chain couples TRBV5-1 to TRBJ2-5; 15 nucleotides agree with TRBD2. The length of the CDR3 is 16 residues. Germline CDR1 is SGHRS and CDR2 is YFSETQ. V dropped 4 bases and J dropped 5; count of bases not matched to a gene: 6. The CDR3 spells CASSRGGTSGGETQYF. CDR3 DNA: TGCGCCAGCAGCCGAGGTGGGACTAGCGGGGGGGAGACCCAGTACTTC.

This chain links TRBV5-1 with TRBJ2-1, with a possible D match to TRBD2 (7 bases). There are 15 residues in the CDR3. V lost 0 bases and J lost 7, with 14 bases in between. Germline assignment: CDR1 SGHRS and CDR2 YFSETQ. CDR3 DNA sequence: TGCGCCAGCAGCTTGGATGGGGGGGGCCATAATGAGCAGTTCTTC. Protein product: CASSLDGGGHNEQFF.

This rearrangement joins TRBV11-1 to TRBJ2-3; no clear D. This CDR3 region has 14 residues. CDR1 is SGHAT, CDR2 FQDESV, per germline (reference sequence). V dropped 2 bases and J dropped 0 bases, with 6 bases sitting between them. CDR3 protein: CASSLTRSTDTQYF. The CDR3 DNA sequence: TGTGCCAGCAGCTTAACCAGGAGCACAGATACGCAGTATTTT.

This chain connects TRBV7-2 to TRBJ2-7; TRBD1 is a possible D gene (5 bases). This CDR3 spans 16 amino acids. Deletions cut 2 bases from V and 10 bases from J, with 24 bases between. Germline V gene lookup returns CDR1 SGHTA and CDR2 FQGNSA. CDR3 protein: CASSLSPIRQGVKQYF. CDR3 sequence (DNA): TGTGCCAGCAGCTTAAGCCCCATACGGCAGGGTGTTAAACAGTACTTC.

The J gene is TRBJ2-2, the V gene TRBV5-1, with TRBD1 matching over 8 bases. CDR3 size: 16 residues. Germline V lookup: CDR1 SGHRS, CDR2 YFSETQ. After removal of 4 bases from V and 4 bases from J, the junction contained 9 bases not matched to a gene. The CDR3 protein is CASSGALGQATGELFF. The CDR3 DNA is TGCGCCAGCAGCGGGGCACTGGGACAGGCCACCGGGGAGCTGTTTTTT.

The CDR3 reads CASSLARSRSYEQYF. CDR3 nucleotides: TGTGCCAGCAGCTTAGCGCGGTCCCGTTCCTACGAGCAGTACTTC. V usage is TRBV11-1 and J usage is TRBJ2-7; D unclear. CDR3 length equals 15 residues. V lost 0 bases and J 1 base, leaving 10 bases between the germline ends. Germline V gene data show CDR1 as SGHAT and CDR2 as FQDESV (reference sequence). The whole variable domain, filled in from reference TRBV11-1 and TRBJ2-7, reads EAEVAQSPRYKITEKSQAVAFWCDPISGHATLYWYRQILGQGPELLVQFQDESVVDDSQLPKDRFSAERLKGVDSTLKIQPAELGDSAMYLCASSLARSRSYEQYFGPGTRLTVT.

V gene TRBV4-2 combines with J gene TRBJ2-5; 8 bases are a match to TRBD2. V lost 0 bases to trimming and J lost 5 bases; unmatched junction nucleotides: 11. CDR1 is LGHNA, CDR2 YNFKEQ, per germline. The CDR3 runs 17 residues. The CDR3 protein is CASSQDAGRGGRETQYF. The CDR3 region has the DNA TGTGCCAGCAGCCAAGACGCGGGTCGGGGGGGCCGGGAGACCCAGTACTTC.

This clone turned up a few times. The rearrangement uses TRBV6-1 and TRBJ2-5, with no clear D. The germline V gene has CDR1 MNHNS and CDR2 SASEGT. Trimming removed 2 bases from V and 5 bases from J, with 18 bases in between. The CDR3 runs 16 residues. The chain's CDR3 is CASSESLQASWETQYF. In DNA form, the CDR3 reads TGTGCCAGCAGTGAAAGTCTTCAGGCCTCTTGGGAGACCCAGTACTTC.